These T cell receptor beta chains were read from a single sample in a study of shared clonotypes between healthy human individuals. Sequencing used immunoSEQ multiplex PCR; TCRdb keeps in-frame clones, though not all of them. The sample carries about 2 million clones, approximately 94% recorded once. Sequencing was done on a sample of naive CD8+ T cells sorted from blood. The receptors stem from a young man in good health. Both conserved end residues are part of each CDR3. D genes are given only for firm matches. Some rows have no size entry. The others give once, few or many, or a class for an expanded clone.

size,J,D,V,DNA,CDR3
once,TRBJ2-5,.,TRBV2,TGTGCCAGCAGTGACGGTCCCCCTGGGGAGACCCAGTACTTC,CASSDGPPGETQYF
.,TRBJ2-7,.,TRBV6-5,TGTGCCAGCAGTTACTCGAACGACGTGCTCTACGAGCAGTACTTC,CASSYSNDVLYEQYF
.,TRBJ2-5,TRBD2,TRBV10-3,TGTGCCATCGGAGCGGGGGGGGACCAAGAGACCCAGTACTTC,CAIGAGGDQETQYF
.,TRBJ2-7,TRBD2,TRBV19,TGTGCCAGTAAGTGGAGCGGGGCGGCCTACGAGCAGTACTTC,CASKWSGAAYEQYF
.,TRBJ1-2,TRBD1,TRBV15,TGTGCCACCAGCATACAGGGGGGCTGGGACTATGGCTACACCTTC,CATSIQGGWDYGYTF
.,TRBJ2-3,.,TRBV9,TGTGCCAGCAGCCCATACAGCCTTCCGGGGGATACGCAGTATTTT,CASSPYSLPGDTQYF
.,TRBJ2-5,.,TRBV4-1,TGCGCCAGCAGCCAAGAAGGGCGGGGTTTCCAAGAGACCCAGTACTTC,CASSQEGRGFQETQYF
.,TRBJ1-3,.,TRBV28,TGTGCCAGCACCCCCGCCCCAGGGAGCTCTGGAAACACCATATATTTT,CASTPAPGSSGNTIYF
.,TRBJ2-3,.,TRBV19,TGTGCCAGTAGGCAAGATACGCAGTATTTT,CASRQDTQYF
once,TRBJ1-2,.,TRBV29-1,TGCAGCGTTGCCGGGAACTATGGCTACACCTTC,CSVAGNYGYTF
.,TRBJ2-1,.,TRBV27,TGTGCCAGCAGTTCCCCGATGGGGGTGGGGAATGAGCAGTTCTTC,CASSSPMGVGNEQFF
.,TRBJ2-1,TRBD2,TRBV28,TGTGCCAGCAGACTACGACTAGCGGTAGACAATGAGCAGTTCTTC,CASRLRLAVDNEQFF
.,TRBJ2-3,.,TRBV29-1,TGCAGCGTTGAAGACACCTCCGACAGCACAGATACGCAGTATTTT,CSVEDTSDSTDTQYF
.,TRBJ2-4,TRBD1,TRBV5-1,TGCGCCAGCAGTTCGGACAGGGAAAAAGCATCGGAAGCCAAAAACATTCAGTACTTC,CASSSDREKASEAKNIQYF
.,TRBJ1-1,TRBD1,TRBV6-5,TGTGCCAGCAGTCTAAGGACAGGGGGGAACACTGAAGCTTTCTTT,CASSLRTGGNTEAFF
.,TRBJ2-2,TRBD1,TRBV19,TGTGCCACCGGGACAGGGACGAACACCGGGGAGCTGTTTTTT,CATGTGTNTGELFF
.,TRBJ2-7,TRBD2,TRBV10-2,TGCGCCGTGGGCCCCGGGACTAGCGAAACCTACGAGCAGTACTTC,CAVGPGTSETYEQYF
once,TRBJ1-3,.,TRBV29-1,TGCAGCGTTGAAAGGAGGGAGACTCTAGACTCTGGAAACACCATATATTTT,CSVERRETLDSGNTIYF
.,TRBJ2-3,.,TRBV28,TGTGCCAGCAGTTTGGAGGGGGATCCCACAGATACGCAGTATTTT,CASSLEGDPTDTQYF
.,TRBJ2-3,.,TRBV28,TGTGCCAGCGAAACAGGAATCACAGATACGCAGTATTTT,CASETGITDTQYF
.,TRBJ2-7,.,TRBV4-1,TGCGCCAGCAGCCAAGAGACGGACAGTGGGTTCTCTTCCTACGAGCAGTACTTC,CASSQETDSGFSSYEQYF
.,TRBJ2-7,TRBD2,TRBV4-1,TGCGCCAGCAGCCAAGTCAGCGGGAGTACTTACGAGCAGTACTTC,CASSQVSGSTYEQYF
.,TRBJ1-3,.,TRBV4-1,TGCGCCAGCAGCCAAGGACAAGTAGGGCAGTCGTCTTCTGGAAACACCATATATTTT,CASSQGQVGQSSSGNTIYF
.,TRBJ1-3,.,TRBV27,TGTGCCAGCAGTCCCCCCCAGGGCGATTTGCTAAACACCATATATTTT,CASSPPQGDLLNTIYF
.,TRBJ2-5,TRBD1,TRBV11-2,TGTGCCAGCAGCCCATGGGACAGGGCCCCAGAGACCCAGTACTTC,CASSPWDRAPETQYF
.,TRBJ2-7,.,TRBV27,TGTGCCAGCAGTTTATCGTTGTTGGGGAACGAGCAGTACTTC,CASSLSLLGNEQYF
.,TRBJ2-7,.,TRBV18,TGTGCCAGCTCACCACCGGGGTGGGTTCCCGACGAGCAGTACTTC,CASSPPGWVPDEQYF
once,TRBJ1-3,.,TRBV6-1,TGTGCCAGCAGTGAAGAGTTGGGCGGATACAGCTCTGGAAACACCATATATTTT,CASSEELGGYSSGNTIYF
.,TRBJ2-1,.,TRBV6-5,TGTGCCAGCAGTTACCTGGAGGGAGTGAACAATGAGCAGTTCTTC,CASSYLEGVNNEQFF
once,TRBJ2-1,.,TRBV6-7,TGTGCCAGCAGCCCTCGCCGGAGACGGGATGAGCAGTTCTTC,CASSPRRRRDEQFF
.,TRBJ1-2,.,TRBV10-2,TGCGCCAGCAGTGAGTACAGGGTAGAAGGCTACACCTTC,CASSEYRVEGYTF
.,TRBJ1-5,.,TRBV27,TGTGCCAGCAGTTTTACGGGATCCAATCAGCCCCAGCATTTT,CASSFTGSNQPQHF
.,TRBJ2-7,.,TRBV15,TGTGCCACCAGTCCAGACCTGGGGGCTAACTACGAGCAGTACTTC,CATSPDLGANYEQYF
.,TRBJ2-7,TRBD1,TRBV27,TGTGCCAGCAGTTTATCAGGCCAGGGGGACTACGAGCAGTACTTC,CASSLSGQGDYEQYF
.,TRBJ1-4,.,TRBV28,TGTGCCAGCTCCGATAGGTATGAAAAACTGTTTTTT,CASSDRYEKLFF
.,TRBJ2-5,TRBD2,TRBV27,TGTGCCAGCAGTGACGGGGGGGCCCGGGAGACCCAGTACTTC,CASSDGGARETQYF
.,TRBJ1-5,.,TRBV27,TGTGCCAGCGGGCCCTATCAGCCCCAGCATTTT,CASGPYQPQHF
.,TRBJ1-5,TRBD1,TRBV6-4,TGTGCCACCACCCGAGGACAGGTCAGCAATCAGCCCCAGCATTTT,CATTRGQVSNQPQHF
.,TRBJ2-3,.,TRBV11-2,TGTGCCAGCAGCTTCACCCTCACCGGGACTTACACAGATACGCAGTATTTT,CASSFTLTGTYTDTQYF
.,TRBJ2-3,TRBD1,TRBV4-1,TGCGCCAGCAGCCACGGACAGGGTTGGACAGATACGCAGTATTTT,CASSHGQGWTDTQYF